The rows below give T cell receptor beta chains drawn from one sample of a study of shared clonotypes between healthy human individuals. Here immunoSEQ multiplex PCR was the method, and the copy in TCRdb shows in-frame clones only, minus some. The table has roughly 1,000,000 clones, 75% to 80% seen once. Specimen: memory CD4+ T cells from PBMCs. These receptors all stem from a man younger than 30 in good health. Some clones in this sample may be carry-over from other donors' samples. Each CDR3 is given with its conserved first and last residue. Each record gives: CDR3 DNA, CDR3 protein, J gene, D gene, V gene, clone size. The D gene is left open where the match is weak. A clone size is listed for some rows: how often the clone was seen (once, few, many), or a class if it is expanded.

CDR3 DNA: TGCGCCAGCAGCCCGCAGGTCGCTCGGGGCACAGATACGCAGTATTTT; CDR3 protein: CASSPQVARGTDTQYF; J gene: TRBJ2-3; D gene: NA; V gene: TRBV5-1; clone size: NA
CDR3 DNA: TGCAGCGCCGACGGGGGATCAAGCACAGATACGCAGTATTTT; CDR3 protein: CSADGGSSTDTQYF; J gene: TRBJ2-3; D gene: NA; V gene: TRBV29-1; clone size: few
CDR3 DNA: TGTGCCAGCAGCCCCACGTGGTCCTACGAGCAGTACTTC; CDR3 protein: CASSPTWSYEQYF; J gene: TRBJ2-7; D gene: NA; V gene: TRBV11-2; clone size: NA
CDR3 DNA: TGTGCCAGCAGCCGCGGGGGCGGCAATCAGCCCCAGCATTTT; CDR3 protein: CASSRGGGNQPQHF; J gene: TRBJ1-5; D gene: NA; V gene: TRBV5-8; clone size: NA
CDR3 DNA: TGTGCCAGCACCACCACGAGGGAGGCTGAGCAGTTCTTC; CDR3 protein: CASTTTREAEQFF; J gene: TRBJ2-1; D gene: NA; V gene: TRBV7-2; clone size: NA
CDR3 DNA: TGTGCCAGCAGCCGAGGAAGATATGGCTACACCTTC; CDR3 protein: CASSRGRYGYTF; J gene: TRBJ1-2; D gene: NA; V gene: TRBV14; clone size: few
CDR3 DNA: TGTGCCAGCAGTGAAGCCGTGGAACGACGAGACAGGGCGCGTGGCTACACCTTC; CDR3 protein: CASSEAVERRDRARGYTF; J gene: TRBJ1-2; D gene: TRBD1; V gene: TRBV6-1; clone size: NA
CDR3 DNA: TGTGCCAGCAGTGGCCGGGTTCCCACGCAGTATTTT; CDR3 protein: CASSGRVPTQYF; J gene: TRBJ2-3; D gene: NA; V gene: TRBV6-1; clone size: NA
CDR3 DNA: TGTGCCAGCACCCTATGGGGGCAGTACTATGGCTACACCTTC; CDR3 protein: CASTLWGQYYGYTF; J gene: TRBJ1-2; D gene: NA; V gene: TRBV28; clone size: NA
CDR3 DNA: TGTGCCATCAGTGAGGGTAGTGATGAAAAACTGTTTTTT; CDR3 protein: CAISEGSDEKLFF; J gene: TRBJ1-4; D gene: NA; V gene: TRBV10-3; clone size: NA
CDR3 DNA: TGTGCCAGCAGCCGACAAATGAGCTCTGGAAACACCATATATTTT; CDR3 protein: CASSRQMSSGNTIYF; J gene: TRBJ1-3; D gene: NA; V gene: TRBV11-3; clone size: few
CDR3 DNA: TGTGCCAGCAGTTCACCTAAGGACTACAAGAAGGAGGATGAGCAGTTCTTC; CDR3 protein: CASSSPKDYKKEDEQFF; J gene: TRBJ2-1; D gene: NA; V gene: TRBV28; clone size: NA
CDR3 DNA: TGTGCCAGCTCCCCTAGTAATGGAGCTAAAGAGACCCAGTACTTC; CDR3 protein: CASSPSNGAKETQYF; J gene: TRBJ2-5; D gene: NA; V gene: TRBV18; clone size: few
CDR3 DNA: TGCGCCAGCAGCCAAGATTCCGGCGCCTACTACGAGCAGTACTTC; CDR3 protein: CASSQDSGAYYEQYF; J gene: TRBJ2-7; D gene: NA; V gene: TRBV4-3; clone size: NA
CDR3 DNA: TGTGCCAGCCGGTTACTAGCGGGCCTCTGTTCAGATACGCAGTATTTT; CDR3 protein: CASRLLAGLCSDTQYF; J gene: TRBJ2-3; D gene: TRBD2; V gene: TRBV27; clone size: NA
CDR3 DNA: TGTGCCAGCAGCTTAGACTTGAACTCTGGAAACACCATATATTTT; CDR3 protein: CASSLDLNSGNTIYF; J gene: TRBJ1-3; D gene: NA; V gene: TRBV5-6; clone size: NA
CDR3 DNA: TGTGCCACCAGCAGAGGCGGGGCCCCCAAATCGGAGACCCAGTACTTC; CDR3 protein: CATSRGGAPKSETQYF; J gene: TRBJ2-5; D gene: NA; V gene: TRBV15; clone size: NA
CDR3 DNA: TGCGCCAGCAGTGAGTCTTGGACTAGCGCGAAAAATGAGCAGTTCTTC; CDR3 protein: CASSESWTSAKNEQFF; J gene: TRBJ2-1; D gene: TRBD2; V gene: TRBV10-1; clone size: NA
CDR3 DNA: TGTGCCAGCAGCTCGGGACTGACACCCTACAATGAGCAGTTCTTC; CDR3 protein: CASSSGLTPYNEQFF; J gene: TRBJ2-1; D gene: NA; V gene: TRBV11-3; clone size: NA
CDR3 DNA: TGTGCCAGCTCACAGGCAATTGATACGCAGTATTTT; CDR3 protein: CASSQAIDTQYF; J gene: TRBJ2-3; D gene: NA; V gene: TRBV18; clone size: NA
CDR3 DNA: TGTGCCAGCAGCTTAGGGCTAGCGGGAGGGGGGACAGATACGCAGTATTTT; CDR3 protein: CASSLGLAGGGTDTQYF; J gene: TRBJ2-3; D gene: TRBD2; V gene: TRBV7-8; clone size: NA
CDR3 DNA: TGTGCCAGCAGCGTAGGTGGGGACCCCTCCTACAATGAGCAGTTCTTC; CDR3 protein: CASSVGGDPSYNEQFF; J gene: TRBJ2-1; D gene: NA; V gene: TRBV9; clone size: once
CDR3 DNA: TGTGCCAGCACCCAAGCACAGACTTATGGCTACACCTTC; CDR3 protein: CASTQAQTYGYTF; J gene: TRBJ1-2; D gene: NA; V gene: TRBV6-6; clone size: NA
CDR3 DNA: TGTGCCAGCAGTTACTGGGACGCTCTCTACAATGAGCAGTTCTTC; CDR3 protein: CASSYWDALYNEQFF; J gene: TRBJ2-1; D gene: NA; V gene: TRBV6-6; clone size: many